The next 26 T cell receptor beta chains were all read from a single sample in a study of blood T cell repertoires in COVID-19. Profiled with immunoSEQ multiplex PCR; TCRdb holds only in-frame clones, not every one. The sample carries around 290,000 clones, 88% recorded once. The source material was PBMCs or T cells enriched from blood (not recorded which). Receptors originate from a woman in her 30s who had recovered from COVID-19.

V and J are TRBV19 and TRBJ2-7; 12 bases are a match to TRBD1. CDR3 length: 15 residues. V was clipped by 3 bases and J by 3 bases; unmatched bases: 3. CDR1 LNHDA and CDR2 SQIVND come from the germline V gene (reference sequence). The CDR3 region is CASSIRDRGHYEQYF. Written as DNA, the CDR3 is TGTGCCAGTAGTATCAGGGACAGGGGGCACTACGAGCAGTACTTC.

V gene TRBV4-2 combines with J gene TRBJ2-7; D is possibly TRBD1 (6 bases). Trimming removed 1 base at V and 2 bases at J, with 12 bases between. CDR3 size: 15 residues. Per germline, CDR1 LGHNA and CDR2 YNFKEQ. The CDR3 DNA reads TGTGCCAGCAGCCAAGCAGGGGTACTTACCTACGAGCAGTACTTC. Protein product: CASSQAGVLTYEQYF.

The chain carries TRBV29-1 and TRBJ2-3; 9 nucleotides align to TRBD2. This CDR3 spans 16 amino acids. The germline V gene has CDR1 SQVTM and CDR2 ANQGSEA. Trimming took 3 bases from V and 0 from J; bases not matched to a gene: 7. Written as DNA, the CDR3 is TGCAGCGTTGAGAAGCGGGAGGCTTCTAGCACAGATACGCAGTATTTT. It codes for CSVEKREASSTDTQYF.

This sequence joins TRBV2 and TRBJ2-3; D remains ambiguous. There are 14 residues in the CDR3. Deletions cut 8 bases from V and 1 base from J, with 13 bases between. CDR1 and CDR2 from the germline V gene are SNHLY and FYNNEI. In DNA, the CDR3 is TGTGCCAGCCACCTAGTCTGGGGCACAGATACGCAGTATTTT. It is translated as CASHLVWGTDTQYF.

J is TRBJ1-5 and V is TRBV28; 7 positions agree with TRBD1. Germline CDR1 MDHEN, CDR2 SYDVKM. CDR3 size: 16 residues. J was trimmed by 2 bases and V by 3 bases; bases with no gene match: 7. The CDR3 reads CASSFPDRDGNQPQHF. In nucleotides, the CDR3 is TGTGCCAGCAGTTTCCCCGACAGGGACGGCAATCAGCCCCAGCATTTT.

This clone came up once. The genes are TRBV11-2 and TRBJ2-7, with TRBD2 identical over 9 bases. The CDR3 extends over 15 amino acids. The V gene end was trimmed by 5 bases and the J gene end by 4 bases; junction bases not matched to a gene: 9. Germline V lookup: CDR1 SGHAT, CDR2 FQNNGV. CDR3: CASSVRSGGGYEQYF. The DNA of the CDR3 is TGTGCCAGCAGCGTACGTAGCGGGGGCGGGTACGAGCAGTACTTC. The variable domain in full, completed from reference TRBV11-2 and TRBJ2-7, reads EAGVAQSPRYKIIEKRQSVAFWCNPISGHATLYWYQQILGQGPKLLIQFQNNGVVDDSQLPKDRFSAERLKGVDSTLKIQPAKLEDSAVYLCASSVRSGGGYEQYFGPGTRLTVT.

The rearrangement uses TRBV28 and TRBJ1-6; unclear D gene. Trimming shortened V by 6 bases and J by 10 bases, and 13 bases separated the two germline ends. CDR1 and CDR2 from the germline V gene are MDHEN and SYDVKM. CDR3 size: 13 residues. The CDR3: CASRPTSGSPLHF. The CDR3 DNA follows: TGTGCCAGCAGGCCGACCTCCGGGTCACCCCTCCACTTT.

This clone showed up just a few times. The chain couples TRBV12-3 or TRBV12-4 to TRBJ1-2, with D uncertain. The CDR3 contains 12 residues. V dropped 7 bases and J dropped 4 bases, with 10 bases sitting between them. The CDR3 nucleotides are TGTGCCAGCACCTCTAGTGTCTATGGCTACACCTTC. Protein: CASTSSVYGYTF.

In this sample, this clone turned up once. The chain combines TRBV28 with TRBJ1-6, with 8 positions matching TRBD1. This CDR3 contains 15 residues. Germline V gene lookup returns CDR1 MDHEN and CDR2 SYDVKM. The J segment lost 10 bases and the V segment lost 2 bases, leaving 7 bases of the junction unmatched. As DNA, the CDR3 is TGTGCCAGCAGTTTACCCCAGACAGGGGCGTCACCCCTCCACTTT. As protein: CASSLPQTGASPLHF.

The chain employs TRBV4-3 and TRBJ2-2; 8 bases line up with TRBD1. Germline CDR1 LGHNA, CDR2 YSLEER. Germline trimming cut 0 bases from V and 3 bases from J; bases unmatched to any gene: 3. This CDR3 has 16 residues. The DNA for the CDR3 is TGCGCCAGCAGCCAAGAGACAGGGGTAGACACCGGGGAGCTGTTTTTT. It translates to CASSQETGVDTGELFF.

This clone was observed a handful of times. The rearrangement links TRBV28 to TRBJ1-1, with 11 bases identical to TRBD1. The length of the CDR3 is 14 residues. With 11 bases clipped from V and 4 bases from J, the junction kept 9 bases outside the gene matches. Per germline, CDR1 MDHEN and CDR2 SYDVKM. The CDR3 region is CAGQDRGPGTEAFF. Written as DNA, the CDR3 is TGTGCCGGCCAGGACAGGGGGCCGGGCACTGAAGCTTTCTTT.

The J gene is TRBJ2-1, the V gene TRBV7-2, with TRBD2 matching over 9 bases. In germline, CDR1 is SGHTA, CDR2 FQGNSA. The CDR3 runs 19 residues. With 4 bases clipped from V and 4 bases from J, the junction kept 17 bases outside the gene matches. The DNA for the CDR3 is TGTGCCAGCAGCTATAAGGTGTGGCGGGGGGGCGTGCGGTACAATGAGCAGTTCTTC. Protein sequence: CASSYKVWRGGVRYNEQFF.

This chain connects TRBV4-2 to TRBJ2-2; D unresolved. The V end lost 0 bases, the J end lost 5 bases, and 13 bases lay between the germline ends. This CDR3 region has 16 residues. Germline V gene sequence: CDR1 LGHNA, CDR2 YNFKEQ. The CDR3 DNA follows: TGTGCCAGCAGCCAAGATCGTTCTCTCGGGACCGGGGAGCTGTTTTTT. Amino acid sequence: CASSQDRSLGTGELFF.

The V call is TRBV5-1, the J call TRBJ2-7; maybe TRBD1 (5 bases). V was pared by 4 bases and J by 3 bases, with 14 bases between. This CDR3 spans 14 amino acids. The V gene's germline CDR1 is SGHRS and CDR2 YFSETQ. The CDR3 sequence is CASSQPQDNYEQYF. The CDR3, as DNA: TGCGCCAGCAGCCAACCACAGGACAACTACGAGCAGTACTTC.

The chain is built from TRBV7-6 and TRBJ2-6; no clear D. V shed 5 bases and J shed 0 bases, with 5 bases lying between them. This CDR3 contains 14 residues. Germline CDR1 and CDR2: SGHVS and FNYEAQ. The CDR3 loop reads CASSRSSGANVLTF. For the CDR3, the DNA is TGTGCCAGCAGCCGTTCCTCTGGGGCCAACGTCCTGACTTTC. The full variable domain, its missing parts supplied by reference TRBV7-6 and TRBJ2-6, is GAGVSQSPRYKVTKRGQDVALRCDPISGHVSLYWYRQALGQGPEFLTYFNYEAQQDKSGLPNDRFSAERPEGSISTLTIQRTEQRDSAMYRCASSRSSGANVLTFGAGSRLTVL.

This clone has a handful of counts. The chain couples TRBV4-1 to TRBJ1-6; D possibly corresponds to TRBD1 (5 bases). The V gene's germline CDR1 is MGHRA and CDR2 YSYEKL. The CDR3 spans 15 residues. V lost 1 base and J lost 7, with 11 bases in between. CDR3 loop: CASSQAHRPNSPLHF. CDR3 coding DNA: TGCGCCAGCAGCCAAGCACACAGGCCCAATTCACCCCTCCACTTT.

The rearrangement joins TRBV7-9 to TRBJ2-1, with D uncertain. V shed 5 bases and J shed 6 bases, with 14 bases lying between them. The CDR3 sequence is 14 residues long. The germline CDR1 and CDR2 sequences are SEHNR and FQNEAQ (reference sequence). The CDR3 DNA is TGTGCCAGCAGCGCCCAAATAGTTGGCAATGAGCAGTTCTTC. Protein: CASSAQIVGNEQFF. The variable domain in full, with the rest retrieved from reference TRBV7-9 and TRBJ2-1, is DTGVSQNPRHKITKRGQNVTFRCDPISEHNRLYWYRQTLGQGPEFLTYFQNEAQLEKSRLLSDRFSAERPKGSFSTLEIQRTEQGDSAMYLCASSAQIVGNEQFFGPGTRLTVL.

This chain connects TRBV24-1 to TRBJ2-5, with TRBD2 matching over 15 bases. The ends lost 0 bases at V and 2 bases at J; junction bases unmatched: 6. From germline, CDR1 is KGHDR and CDR2 SFDVKD. The CDR3 is made up of 19 amino acids. In nucleotides, the CDR3 is TGTGCCACCAGTGATTTGCTCGGAGGGACTAGCGGGGGGCAAGAGACCCAGTACTTC. Protein: CATSDLLGGTSGGQETQYF.

This rearrangement joins TRBV10-3 to TRBJ1-2; D is perhaps TRBD1 (5 bases). Deletions cut 3 bases from V and 1 base from J, with 9 bases between. This CDR3 contains 14 residues. CDR1 ENHRY and CDR2 SYGVKD come from the germline V gene. CDR3 sequence (DNA): TGTGCCATCAGTGAAGGACAAAATAACTATGGCTACACCTTC. It is translated as CAISEGQNNYGYTF.

V is TRBV6-2 or TRBV6-3 and J is TRBJ2-1; 11 nucleotides agree with TRBD2. The CDR3 is 15 residues long. The V and J ends lost 5 bases and 5 bases, in that order; junction bases with no gene match: 5. CDR1 is MNHEY and CDR2 is SVGEGT in the germline V gene. The CDR3 is CASSAGTSGHNEQFF. The CDR3 nucleotides read TGTGCCAGCAGTGCCGGGACTAGCGGTCACAATGAGCAGTTCTTC.

The V and J genes are TRBV24-1 and TRBJ1-1; 9 nucleotides agree with TRBD1. From germline, CDR1 is KGHDR and CDR2 SFDVKD. Trimming removed 7 bases from V and 1 base from J; junction bases left unmatched: 3. The CDR3 loop spans 14 amino acids. CDR3 in amino acids: CATRGTGSNTEAFF. The CDR3 bases are TGTGCCACCAGGGGGACAGGGTCGAACACTGAAGCTTTCTTT.

The V gene is TRBV30, the J gene TRBJ2-1; TRBD2 matches 8 bases. From germline, CDR1 is GTSNPN and CDR2 SVGIG (reference sequence). This CDR3 comprises 13 residues. V lost 4 bases to trimming and J lost 9 bases; unmatched junction nucleotides: 8. CDR3 in DNA: TGTGCCTGGAAGCGCTTAAGCGGGAGTGAGCAGTTCTTC. Protein sequence: CAWKRLSGSEQFF.

This clone was found once. The chain employs TRBV30 and TRBJ2-1; a possible D gene is TRBD2 (5 bases). The length of the CDR3 is 14 residues. Germline lookup yields CDR1 GTSNPN and CDR2 SVGIG (reference sequence). V was shortened by 0 bases and J by 5 bases, with 11 bases between the two germline ends. CDR3 in amino acids: CAWSVSLAHNEQFF. For the CDR3, the DNA is TGTGCCTGGAGTGTTAGCCTAGCCCACAATGAGCAGTTCTTC.

The chain uses TRBV11-2 and TRBJ2-7; D gene uncertain. CDR1 and CDR2 from the germline V gene are SGHAT and FQNNGV. The length of the CDR3 is 11 residues. Between the trimmed V and J ends, which lost 7 bases and 4 bases, there was a span of 8 bases. CDR3 sequence reads: CASTEQYEQYF. In nucleotides, the CDR3 is TGTGCCAGCACCGAGCAATACGAGCAGTACTTC.

The chain combines TRBV6-6 with TRBJ1-5; weak D call: TRBD1 (6 bases). CDR1 and CDR2 (germline): MNHNY, SVGAGI (reference sequence). The CDR3 runs 15 residues. With 6 bases removed from V and 3 bases from J, the gap between germline ends came to 15 bases. CDR3 sequence reads: CASSRRTDVNQPQHF. CDR3 coding DNA: TGTGCCAGCAGCCGCAGGACAGACGTCAATCAGCCCCAGCATTTT.

V usage is TRBV9 and J usage is TRBJ1-2; 8 nucleotides agree with TRBD1. Germline CDR1 reads SGDLS; CDR2 reads YYNGEE. The CDR3 runs to 13 residues. The V gene end was trimmed by 3 bases and the J gene end by 7 bases; junction bases not matched to a gene: 5. CDR3: CASSATGVGGYTF. As DNA, the CDR3 is TGTGCCAGCAGCGCGACAGGGGTTGGTGGCTACACCTTC.